This TCR beta chain was captured in a study of T-cell memory formation after mild COVID-19. Across the study: Each donor largely had its own TCR clusters. Study outcomes and limitations: Prior to infection, memory already included some responding clones, suggesting cross-reactive memory joined.

As regards this clonotype: Its specificity is not known.

The germline CDR1 and CDR2 sequences are SGDLS and YYNGEE. V gave up 2 bases and J gave up 5 bases, with 11 bases separating them. The CDR3 has 15 residues. TCRdb used MiXCR to reprocess the 5' RACE reads, holding one entry per CDR3 protein. The table lists some 97,000 distinct CDR3 sequences, 11% of them singletons, with approximately 40% in the top ten. Sequences were obtained from PBMCs or a T cell subset sorted from them (not recorded which). This chain joins TRBV9 and TRBJ1-6; a weak D match, TRBD1 (5 bases). This TCR derives from a man aged 18-30 years who had mild COVID-19 (a few samples of this study predate the infection). Cell type and time point are not known. This chain's CDR3 is CASSVWGNNNSPLHF. The DNA for the CDR3 is TGTGCCAGCAGCGTGTGGGGCAACAATAATTCACCCCTCCACTTT.